The source of this T cell receptor (beta chain) is a study of blood T cells in healthy people across ages. As for this clonotype: A much bigger clone sits one base away, suggesting this may be a read error.

Then a second PCR, running roughly 7 to 12 cycles, was carried out with a sample-barcoded 5' primer and a J-beta primer mix. Every cDNA was tagged by a template-switch adaptor with 12 random nucleotides. A minimum of 2.5 million CDR3-containing paired-end reads was obtained for each sample. In TCRdb, the 5' RACE reads were re-called with MiXCR into one record per CDR3 protein. The sample contains under 850,000 distinct CDR3 sequences, 35% to 40% of which appear only once. V was clipped by 10 bases and J by 2 bases; unmatched bases: 11. The CDR3 covers 15 residues. This receptor was obtained from a man between 18 and 35 years old in good health. The V call is TRBV12-3 or TRBV12-4, the J call TRBJ2-1, with 7 positions matching TRBD2. The specimen sequenced was blood. The CDR3, as DNA: TGTGCCAACAGGTCCGGAGCGGGACCCTACAATGAGCAGTTCTTC. This codes for CANRSGAGPYNEQFF.